This T cell receptor beta chain was identified in a study of T cells after yellow fever vaccination. Trimming cost V 5 bases and J 6 bases; bases outside gene matches: 13. The germline CDR1 and CDR2 sequences are MNHEY and SVGEGT. The CDR3 runs to 17 residues. TCR cDNA, made by 5'RACE template switching, carried an added universal primer site and UMIs. TCRdb processed the 5' RACE reads anew with MiXCR; each CDR3 protein has one entry. The sample includes about 220,000 distinct CDR3 sequences, approximately 3.2% of them seen just once. This receptor was identified in a man aged 18 to 29 who received the YFV17D yellow fever vaccine. This chain connects TRBV6-2 or TRBV6-3 to TRBJ2-2; 9 nucleotides match TRBD1. Here the sequenced sample was CD4+ T cells sorted from PBMCs, taken 10 days after the yellow fever booster vaccination. The CDR3 protein is CASSPFGTGTVAGELFF. The CDR3 region has the DNA TGTGCCAGCAGTCCCTTCGGGACAGGGACGGTCGCCGGGGAGCTGTTTTTT.